One and the same sample provided the 10 T cell receptor beta chains below, sequenced in a study of blood T cell repertoires in COVID-19. Sequencing used immunoSEQ multiplex PCR; TCRdb keeps in-frame clones, though not all of them. The sample includes about 120,000 clones, almost 85% of them seen just once. The sample comprised peripheral blood. Receptors originate from a man aged 70 or older with active or convalescent COVID-19.

The V and J genes are TRBV2 and TRBJ1-4; no definite D call. Per the germline V gene, CDR1 is SNHLY and CDR2 is FYNNEI. The length of the CDR3 is 14 residues. Between the trimmed V and J ends, which lost 3 bases and 8 bases, there was a span of 13 bases. CDR3 DNA sequence: TGTGCCAGCAGTGATCCGGCGGAAGAAGAAAAACTGTTTTTT. Its translation is CASSDPAEEEKLFF. Combining the CDR3 with reference TRBV2 and TRBJ1-4 gives the whole variable domain EPEVTQTPSHQVTQMGQEVILRCVPISNHLYFYWYRQILGQKVEFLVSFYNNEISEKSEIFDDQFSVERPDGSNFTLKIRSTKLEDSAMYFCASSDPAEEEKLFFGSGTQLSVL.

This chain joins TRBV11-3 and TRBJ1-6; D is perhaps TRBD1 (5 bases). Germline V CDR1 and CDR2: SGHNT, YENEEA. Trimming removed 6 bases at V and 9 bases at J, with 12 bases between. The length of the CDR3 is 13 residues. CDR3 residues: CASRGTLGSPLHF. For the CDR3, the DNA is TGTGCCAGCAGGGGGACTTTAGGTTCACCCCTCCACTTT.

The J gene is TRBJ1-2, the V gene TRBV2; D ambiguous. V lost 6 bases and J lost 4, with 12 bases in between. There are 13 residues in the CDR3. Germline-derived CDR1 and CDR2 are SNHLY and FYNNEI. The CDR3 protein is CASRGFYSYGYTF. In DNA, the CDR3 is TGTGCCAGCAGAGGCTTCTACAGCTATGGCTACACCTTC.

The gene calls are TRBV7-3 and TRBJ2-1; D is possibly TRBD2 (6 bases). Germline CDR1 reads SGHTA; CDR2 reads FQGTGA. The CDR3 length is 14 residues. V was trimmed by 4 bases and J by 2 bases, leaving 9 bases between them. This CDR3 reads CASSSGGAYNEQFF. The CDR3 DNA follows: TGTGCCAGCAGCTCCGGAGGGGCCTACAATGAGCAGTTCTTC.

The chain carries TRBV3-1 (or the pseudogene TRBV3-2) and TRBJ1-1, with TRBD1 matching over 7 bases. Germline CDR1 reads LGHDT; CDR2 reads YNNKEL (reference sequence). J was trimmed by 1 base and V by 6 bases; bases with no gene match: 5. The CDR3 runs to 14 residues. This chain's CDR3 is CASREQGSNTEAFF. The CDR3 nucleotides are TGTGCCAGCAGAGAACAGGGGTCGAACACTGAAGCTTTCTTT.

V gene TRBV28 combines with J gene TRBJ1-2, with TRBD1 matching over 9 bases. V lost 4 bases, J lost 2 bases, and 11 bases stayed unmatched. This CDR3 comprises 17 residues. The germline CDR1 and CDR2 sequences are MDHEN and SYDVKM. CDR3 bases: TGTGCCAGCAGTTCGGGGAGGACAGGGGTGGCCAACTATGGCTACACCTTC. Translation: CASSSGRTGVANYGYTF.

This clone was recorded many times. This rearrangement joins TRBV3-1 (or the pseudogene TRBV3-2) to TRBJ2-1; D unclear. V was cut by 3 bases and J by 4 bases, with 4 bases left in between. Germline CDR1 LGHDT, CDR2 YNNKEL (reference sequence). The CDR3 totals 12 residues. The CDR3 DNA is TGTGCCAGCAGCCATCAGTACAATGAGCAGTTCTTC. Encoded protein: CASSHQYNEQFF.

This clone was counted a single time. The CDR3 nucleotides are TGTGCCAGCTCACTCCGGACAGGGGAATCGGAAGAAGACACCTTC. This encodes CASSLRTGESEEDTF. V is TRBV18 and J is TRBJ1-2; 9 bases are a match to TRBD1. The trim removed 4 bases at V and 12 bases at J, leaving 15 bases unmatched. This CDR3 is 15 amino acids long. The germline gives CDR1 KGHSH, CDR2 LQKENI.

This clone turned up a few times. CDR3 sequence (DNA): TGTGCCGAGACAGGGGGCGCGCGTGGCTACACCTTC. Translated: CAETGGARGYTF. The chain employs TRBV30 and TRBJ1-2; 10 positions agree with TRBD1. Germline V gene sequence: CDR1 GTSNPN, CDR2 SVGIG (reference sequence). The J segment lost 7 bases and the V segment lost 8 bases, leaving 7 bases of the junction unmatched. The CDR3 is made up of 12 amino acids.

The chain uses TRBV30 and TRBJ1-4; a possible D gene is TRBD1 (6 bases). Looked up from germline, CDR1 is GTSNPN and CDR2 is SVGIG (reference sequence). The CDR3 runs 13 residues. Trimming left V 8 bases short and J 5 bases short, with 15 bases between. For the CDR3, the DNA is TGTGCCGGCAACAGGGAGCGAAATGAAAAACTGTTTTTT. It encodes CAGNRERNEKLFF.